One and the same sample provided the 25 T cell receptor beta chains below, sequenced in a study of blood T cell repertoires in COVID-19. The data were produced by immunoSEQ multiplex PCR, yet TCRdb's version contains in-frame clones alone and is incomplete. This sample carries under 200,000 clones, roughly 84% of them seen once, and the ten largest clones take 1.5%. Sequencing was carried out using peripheral blood. The receptors derive from a human donor in a cohort sampled during active COVID-19.

This clone was seen only a few times. V and J are TRBV5-1 and TRBJ2-1; D is perhaps TRBD1 (6 bases). Germline V lookup: CDR1 SGHRS, CDR2 YFSETQ. V shed 4 bases and J shed 3 bases, with 11 bases lying between them. This CDR3 contains 14 residues. CDR3 bases: TGCGCCAGCAGCGTCGGGACAAACTACAATGAGCAGTTCTTC. Residues: CASSVGTNYNEQFF.

The chain joins TRBV3-1 (or the pseudogene TRBV3-2) to TRBJ1-3; D gene uncertain. Trimming cost V 1 base and J 11 bases, with 6 bases left between them. In germline, CDR1 is LGHDT, CDR2 YNNKEL (reference sequence). This CDR3 spans 11 amino acids. The CDR3 region is CASSQAGAIYF. CDR3 coding DNA: TGTGCCAGCAGCCAAGCAGGTGCCATATATTTT.

The gene calls are TRBV5-4 and TRBJ2-7, with D uncertain. Germline loops: CDR1 SGHNT, CDR2 YYREEE (reference sequence). The CDR3 contains 14 residues. Trimming stripped 4 bases from V and 4 bases from J, with 15 bases between. The CDR3 region is CASSTPKDGYEQYF. The CDR3 DNA reads TGTGCCAGCAGCACTCCCAAAGACGGGTACGAGCAGTACTTC.

The chain has TRBV11-2 and TRBJ2-7, with 7 nucleotides matching TRBD1. Germline V gives CDR1 SGHAT, CDR2 FQNNGV. V was clipped by 5 bases and J by 2 bases; unmatched bases: 6. This CDR3 is built from 14 residues. The CDR3: CASSRTGLTYEQYF. The DNA for the CDR3 is TGTGCCAGCAGCCGGACAGGATTAACCTACGAGCAGTACTTC.

The V gene is TRBV4-2, the J gene TRBJ1-3; D not certain. V lost 1 base to trimming and J lost 7 bases, with 5 bases between them. Germline V gene data show CDR1 as LGHNA and CDR2 as YNFKEQ. The CDR3 spans 12 residues. The CDR3 coding sequence is TGTGCCAGCAGCCAAGGAGGTAACACCATATATTTT. Its translation is CASSQGGNTIYF.

The chain recombines TRBV27 with TRBJ1-6; 8 positions agree with TRBD1. The ends lost 6 bases at V and 10 bases at J; junction bases unmatched: 8. This CDR3 has 14 amino acids. The germline V gene encodes CDR1 MNHEY and CDR2 SMNVEV (reference sequence). The CDR3 nucleotides are TGTGCCAGCAGAGGACAGGGTTTCATCTCACCCCTCCACTTT. Residues: CASRGQGFISPLHF.

The V call is TRBV5-4, the J call TRBJ2-3, with 12 bases lining up with TRBD2. Unmatched junction bases numbered 12, after V lost 1 base and J lost 0 bases. The CDR3 runs 20 residues. Per the germline V gene, CDR1 is SGHNT and CDR2 is YYREEE (reference sequence). CDR3 DNA: TGTGCCAGCAGCTTGCAAGGACTAGCGGGGCATTTGACTAGCACAGATACGCAGTATTTT. Translation: CASSLQGLAGHLTSTDTQYF.

This clone has only one observation. This CDR3 reads CASTQGFGGANVLTF. The CDR3 DNA is TGCGCCAGCACCCAGGGTTTTGGTGGGGCCAACGTCCTGACTTTC. The J gene is TRBJ2-6, the V gene TRBV10-2, with TRBD1 as a possible D gene (5 bases). V was pared by 7 bases and J by 3 bases, with 13 bases between. Germline V CDR1 and CDR2: WSHSY, SAAADI. The CDR3 runs to 15 residues.

V and J are TRBV18 and TRBJ1-3, with D possibly TRBD1 on 6 matching bases. Trimming took off 3 bases at V and 4 bases at J, with 13 bases between the two ends. This CDR3 has 15 residues. Per germline, CDR1 KGHSH and CDR2 LQKENI. This chain's CDR3 is CASSPTGYAGNTIYF. The CDR3 coding sequence is TGTGCCAGCTCACCGACAGGATACGCGGGAAACACCATATATTTT.

The CDR3 nucleotides read TGCAGCGTTGAGCGACAGGGGCTTGGAAACACTGAAGCTTTCTTT. It yields the protein CSVERQGLGNTEAFF. J is TRBJ1-1 and V is TRBV29-1, with 8 bases lining up with TRBD1. Germline V lookup: CDR1 SQVTM, CDR2 ANQGSEA. The junction had 8 bases not matched to a gene; V was cut back by 3 bases and J by 2 bases. The CDR3 is made up of 15 amino acids.

Written as DNA, the CDR3 is TGCGCCAGCAGCCAGCGACAGGGGCTCGAGCAGTACTTC. Translating it yields CASSQRQGLEQYF. V gene TRBV4-1 combines with J gene TRBJ2-7, with 8 bases lining up with TRBD1. CDR3 length: 13 amino acids. The J segment lost 6 bases and the V segment lost 3 bases, leaving 4 bases of the junction unmatched. The germline CDR1 and CDR2 sequences are MGHRA and YSYEKL.

The rearrangement joins TRBV6-5 to TRBJ1-5; possibly TRBD1 for D (6 bases). The CDR3 spans 15 residues. The ends were cut back, 6 bases at V and 0 bases at J, with 12 bases in the middle. The V gene's germline CDR1 is MNHEY and CDR2 SVGAGI. The CDR3 sequence: CASRRTVYSNQPQHF. The CDR3 coding sequence is TGTGCCAGCAGACGGACAGTCTATAGCAATCAGCCCCAGCATTTT.

The chain combines TRBV7-9 with TRBJ2-7; 8 nucleotides align to TRBD1. CDR1 is SEHNR and CDR2 is FQNEAQ in the germline V gene (reference sequence). The CDR3 has 14 amino acids. J gave up 5 bases and V 5 bases, and 8 bases lay outside the gene matches. The CDR3 spells CASSPRTGPDEQYF. CDR3 bases: TGTGCCAGCAGCCCACGGACAGGGCCGGACGAGCAGTACTTC. The whole variable domain, remainder taken from reference TRBV7-9 and TRBJ2-7, is DTGVSQNPRHKITKRGQNVTFRCDPISEHNRLYWYRQTLGQGPEFLTYFQNEAQLEKSRLLSDRFSAERPKGSFSTLEIQRTEQGDSAMYLCASSPRTGPDEQYFGPGTRLTVT.

The gene calls are TRBV5-6 and TRBJ2-5, with TRBD2 identical over 9 bases. Germline-derived CDR1 and CDR2 are SGHDT and YYEEEE. The V gene end was trimmed by 1 base and the J gene end by 2 bases; junction bases not matched to a gene: 3. This CDR3 has 15 residues. The CDR3: CASSLIAGAQETQYF. The CDR3 DNA reads TGTGCCAGCAGCTTGATAGCGGGAGCACAAGAGACCCAGTACTTC.

This chain uses TRBV12-3 or TRBV12-4 with TRBJ2-7; weak D call: TRBD1 (5 bases). The CDR3 consists of 12 residues. With 7 bases removed from V and 4 bases from J, the gap between germline ends came to 11 bases. The CDR3 region has the DNA TGTGCCAGCACGACAGCATATTACGAGCAGTACTTC. It yields the protein CASTTAYYEQYF.

The CDR3 loop reads CSVIVMFVVAKNIQYF. The CDR3, as DNA: TGCAGCGTTATAGTCATGTTCGTGGTGGCCAAAAACATTCAGTACTTC. The chain employs TRBV29-1 and TRBJ2-4; no clear D gene. CDR1 and CDR2 from the germline V gene are SQVTM and ANQGSEA. The length of the CDR3 is 16 residues. Trimming left V 5 bases short and J 1 base short, with 18 bases between.

The CDR3 DNA reads TGTGCCAGCCGAACTAGTGGTACGTACGAGCAGTACTTC. This encodes CASRTSGTYEQYF. The chain couples TRBV6-6 to TRBJ2-7; the D gene is possibly TRBD2 (5 bases). The CDR3 runs to 13 residues. The ends were cut back, 8 bases at V and 4 bases at J, with 15 bases in the middle. Germline CDR1 MNHNY, CDR2 SVGAGI (reference sequence).

The chain employs TRBV19 and TRBJ1-4, with no clear D. Trimming removed 6 bases from V and 4 bases from J, with 12 bases in between. The CDR3 is made up of 14 amino acids. CDR1 is LNHDA and CDR2 is SQIVND in the germline V gene (reference sequence). This CDR3 reads CASSIGTRNEKLFF. In DNA form, the CDR3 reads TGTGCCAGTAGCATTGGCACCCGTAATGAAAAACTGTTTTTT.

This clone has just a few counts. This chain connects TRBV4-1 to TRBJ2-7; 13 bases match TRBD2. Per the germline V gene, CDR1 is MGHRA and CDR2 is YSYEKL. V shed 0 bases and J 6 bases; nucleotides not matched to a gene: 8. There are 17 residues in the CDR3. The CDR3 DNA reads TGCGCCAGCAGCCAAGATTGGTGGGGACTAGCGGGATCCGAGCAGTACTTC. Protein product: CASSQDWWGLAGSEQYF.

The chain recombines TRBV10-3 with TRBJ2-1; possible D gene TRBD1, 5 bases. There are 14 residues in the CDR3. Germline loops: CDR1 ENHRY, CDR2 SYGVKD. The V gene lost 7 bases and the J gene lost 1 base, with 11 bases spanning the gap. The CDR3 loop is CAIKTQDSYNEQFF. For the CDR3, the DNA is TGTGCCATCAAAACACAGGATTCCTACAATGAGCAGTTCTTC.

V gene TRBV7-2 combines with J gene TRBJ2-1; 15 bases line up with TRBD2. V gave up 5 bases and J gave up 8 bases; unmatched junction bases: 4. Germline assignment: CDR1 SGHTA and CDR2 FQGNSA. This CDR3 has 15 residues. The CDR3 protein is CASSRTSGGAYEQFF. In DNA, the CDR3 is TGTGCCAGCAGCCGGACTAGCGGGGGGGCCTATGAGCAGTTCTTC.

The gene calls are TRBV7-9 and TRBJ1-2; D possibly corresponds to TRBD1 (6 bases). Trimming cost V 7 bases and J 4 bases, with 13 bases left between them. CDR3 length equals 13 residues. The V gene's germline CDR1 is SEHNR and CDR2 FQNEAQ (reference sequence). Here the CDR3 DNA reads TGTGCCAGCATCCCCGGCAGGGGCTATGGCTACACCTTC. It yields the protein CASIPGRGYGYTF.

This sequence joins TRBV27 and TRBJ2-3; TRBD2 matches at 9 bases. Germline assignment: CDR1 MNHEY and CDR2 SMNVEV (reference sequence). The CDR3 spans 17 residues. With 5 bases clipped from V and 2 bases from J, the junction kept 11 bases outside the gene matches. The CDR3 sequence is CASSPPSAGGYTDTQYF. CDR3 sequence (DNA): TGTGCCAGCAGTCCGCCCTCAGCGGGGGGATACACAGATACGCAGTATTTT.

The genes are TRBV28 and TRBJ2-7, with a possible D match to TRBD2 (7 bases). V was clipped by 1 base and J by 3 bases, with 16 bases between them. The germline CDR1 and CDR2 sequences are MDHEN and SYDVKM. The length of the CDR3 is 16 residues. CDR3 in amino acids: CASSLSGASGFYEQYF. CDR3 coding DNA: TGTGCCAGCAGTTTATCGGGGGCTAGCGGATTCTACGAGCAGTACTTC.

V and J are TRBV28 and TRBJ1-4; D ambiguous. The V end was cut by 6 bases, the J end by 0 bases, with 14 bases between. From germline, CDR1 is MDHEN and CDR2 SYDVKM. The CDR3 runs to 16 residues. CDR3 coding DNA: TGTGCCAGCAGGTCCTCCGGGATCACAACTAATGAAAAACTGTTTTTT. It is translated as CASRSSGITTNEKLFF.